The clone carrying this T cell receptor (beta chain) appeared many times. The antigen is unknown. Template material for amplifying TCR beta CDR3 regions consisted of RNA transcripts. Researchers ran a first-round RT-PCR on the TCR CDR3 using the HTBI primer set. Via MiXCR, TCRdb re-called the multiplex PCR reads, giving one row per CDR3 protein. The sample lists about 500,000 distinct CDR3 sequences; over 15% were seen once. These data belong to a study of T cells in Graves' hyperthyroidism and ophthalmopathy. Study results and caveats: A model built on 13 V-J features separated ophthalmopathy from stable hyperthyroidism. Model-based prediction identified ophthalmopathy a median approximately 6 months prior to its onset.

Looked up from germline, CDR1 is SNHLY and CDR2 is FYNNEI. This CDR3 has 13 amino acids. The J segment lost 3 bases and the V segment lost 7 bases, leaving 3 bases of the junction unmatched. Patients aged 18 to 65 had newly diagnosed hyperthyroidism lasting under 2 months. Exclusions: uncontrolled infection, other autoimmune disease, pregnancy, lactation. The receptor was derived from a woman aged 18 to 35 with Graves' hyperthyroidism. Sequencing was carried out using blood. This chain joins TRBV2 and TRBJ2-7; TRBD2 matches at 10 bases. The CDR3 DNA sequence: TGTGCCAGCACGAGCGGGAGGGGCTACGAGCAGTACTTC. This sequence encodes CASTSGRGYEQYF.